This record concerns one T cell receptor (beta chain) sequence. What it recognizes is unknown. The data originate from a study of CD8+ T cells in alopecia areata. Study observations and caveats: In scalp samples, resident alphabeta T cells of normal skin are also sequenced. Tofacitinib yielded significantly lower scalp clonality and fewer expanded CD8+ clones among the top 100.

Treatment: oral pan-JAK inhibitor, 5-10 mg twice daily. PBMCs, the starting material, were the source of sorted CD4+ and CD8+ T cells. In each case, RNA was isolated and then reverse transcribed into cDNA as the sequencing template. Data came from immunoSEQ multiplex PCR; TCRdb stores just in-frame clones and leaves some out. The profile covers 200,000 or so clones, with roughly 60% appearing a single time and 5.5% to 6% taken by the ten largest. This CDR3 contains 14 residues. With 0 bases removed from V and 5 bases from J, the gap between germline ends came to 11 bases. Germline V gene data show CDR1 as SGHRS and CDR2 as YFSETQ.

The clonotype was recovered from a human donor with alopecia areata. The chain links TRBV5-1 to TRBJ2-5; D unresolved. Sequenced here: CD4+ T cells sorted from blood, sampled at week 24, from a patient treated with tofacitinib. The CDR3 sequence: CASSLARADETQYF. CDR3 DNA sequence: TGCGCCAGCAGCTTGGCTCGGGCCGACGAGACCCAGTACTTC. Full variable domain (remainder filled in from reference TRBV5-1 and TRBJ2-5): KAGVTQTPRYLIKTRGQQVTLSCSPISGHRSVSWYQQTPGQGLQFLFEYFSETQRNKGNFPGRFSGRQFSNSRSEMNVSTLELGDSALYLCASSLARADETQYFGPGTRLLVL.